This T cell receptor (beta chain) was documented in a study of vaccination effects on CD4 cells after COVID-19. As concerns this clone: Antigen specificity is unknown.

The protocol was immunoSEQ multiplex PCR, while the TCRdb copy is restricted to in-frame clones and leaves out a portion. Altogether about 79,000 clones are present, roughly 80% being singletons, with the ten largest covering 1.5% to 2%. Study-level results: In healthy vaccinees, only 1 of 255 vaccine-induced clones cross-reacted with common cold coronaviruses.

The CDR3 runs to 15 residues. The germline V gene encodes CDR1 SGHTS and CDR2 YDEGEE. After removal of 4 bases from V and 5 bases from J, the junction contained 3 bases not matched to a gene. CD4+ T cells specific for antigen were expanded with viral peptide pools by the ViraFEST assay before sequencing. The culture ran for 10 days, and then CD4+ T cells were isolated. Nucleocapsid antibodies stayed negative before and after vaccination, showing no earlier SARS-CoV-2 infection. Cultures had half their medium replaced with IL-2 medium on days 3 and 7. This sequence was found in a human donor who received a COVID-19 vaccine. The sequences come from CD4+ T cells from PBMCs cultured with HCoV-229E spike peptides, collected before COVID-19 vaccination. The J gene is TRBJ2-3, the V gene TRBV5-8, with TRBD2 identical over 14 bases. CDR3 sequence: CASSRLAGGIDTQYF. The CDR3 DNA follows: TGTGCCAGCAGCCGACTAGCGGGGGGGATAGATACGCAGTATTTT.